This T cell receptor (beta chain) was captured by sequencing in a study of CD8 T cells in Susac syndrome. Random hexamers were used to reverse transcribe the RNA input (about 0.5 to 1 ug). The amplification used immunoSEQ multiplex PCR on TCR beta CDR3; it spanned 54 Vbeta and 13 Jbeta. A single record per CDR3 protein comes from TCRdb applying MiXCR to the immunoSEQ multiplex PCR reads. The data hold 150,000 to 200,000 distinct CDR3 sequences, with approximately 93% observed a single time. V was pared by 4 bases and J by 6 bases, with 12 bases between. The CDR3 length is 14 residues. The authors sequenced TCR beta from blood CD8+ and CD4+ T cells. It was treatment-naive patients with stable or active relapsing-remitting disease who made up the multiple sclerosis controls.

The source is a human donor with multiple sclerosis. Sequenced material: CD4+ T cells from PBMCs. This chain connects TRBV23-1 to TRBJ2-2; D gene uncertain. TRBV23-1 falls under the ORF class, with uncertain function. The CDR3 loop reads CASSLKVYPGELFF. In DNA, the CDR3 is TGCGCCAGCAGTCTAAAGGTTTACCCCGGGGAGCTGTTTTTT.